A selection of T cell receptor beta chains follows, all from one sample in a study of blood T cell repertoires in COVID-19. Sequencing used immunoSEQ multiplex PCR; TCRdb keeps in-frame clones, though not all of them. The profile covers about 90,000 clones, with roughly three quarters appearing a single time and approximately 9.3% taken by the ten largest. The specimen was peripheral blood. The receptors stem from a woman of 80 years or more with acute or convalescent COVID-19. The CDR3 runs from the conserved cysteine through the conserved F or W. A D gene is named only where the DNA matches it firmly. Size is stated for part of the rows, as once, few or many counts, or as a class when the clone is expanded.

>few|TRBJ1-6|TRBD1|TRBV19
CASSNRGFNSPLHF
TGTGCCAGTAGCAACAGGGGGTTCAATTCACCCCTCCACTTT
>-|TRBJ1-2|-|TRBV30
CAWSPTGKNGYTF
TGTGCCTGGAGTCCAACAGGGAAAAACGGCTACACCTTC
>-|TRBJ1-2|TRBD1|TRBV10-3
CAISESAGGLGSGYGYTF
TGTGCCATCAGTGAATCGGCAGGGGGGCTCGGGAGTGGTTATGGCTACACCTTC
>-|TRBJ2-7|-|TRBV7-9
CASSKGSAYEQYF
TGTGCCAGCAGCAAGGGGTCAGCTTACGAGCAGTACTTC
>-|TRBJ2-7|TRBD1|TRBV7-6
CASRNDPLALGQDSYEQYF
TGTGCCAGCAGGAATGACCCCCTGGCCCTCGGACAGGACTCCTACGAGCAGTACTTC
>many|TRBJ2-7|-|TRBV6-2/TRBV6-3
CASSSYRAYEQYF
TGTGCCAGCAGTTCGTACAGGGCCTACGAGCAGTACTTC
>-|TRBJ1-1|TRBD1|TRBV7-6
CASSLTTPGQGGPEAFF
TGTGCCAGCAGCTTAACAACCCCGGGACAGGGCGGGCCTGAAGCTTTCTTT
>-|TRBJ1-2|-|TRBV5-8
CASSYQGYGYTF
TGTGCCAGCAGCTACCAGGGGTATGGCTACACCTTC
>once|TRBJ2-1|-|TRBV7-9
CASSLALFSGNEQFF
TGTGCCAGCAGCTTGGCGTTATTTAGCGGCAATGAGCAGTTCTTC
>-|TRBJ1-2|TRBD1|TRBV27
CASSPQPDRAIGYTF
TGTGCCAGCAGTCCCCAGCCGGACAGGGCTATCGGCTACACCTTC
>-|TRBJ2-2|TRBD1|TRBV23-1
CASTPGGQGSTGELFF
TGCGCCAGCACCCCCGGGGGACAGGGGAGCACCGGGGAGCTGTTTTTT
>-|TRBJ1-1|-|TRBV6-5
CASSYSIGRGNTEAFF
TGTGCCAGCAGTTACTCGATAGGCAGGGGGAACACTGAAGCTTTCTTT
>-|TRBJ1-2|TRBD1|TRBV25-1
CASSESSGQGYGYTF
TGTGCCAGCAGTGAATCATCGGGACAGGGCTATGGCTACACCTTC
>-|TRBJ1-1|TRBD1|TRBV24-1
CATSEAGTGNTEAFF
TGTGCCACCAGTGAGGCCGGGACAGGGAACACTGAAGCTTTCTTT
>-|TRBJ1-2|-|TRBV5-4
CASSLAHKSGYTF
TGTGCCAGCAGCTTGGCCCACAAGTCAGGCTACACCTTC
>few|TRBJ2-7|TRBD2|TRBV4-1
CASSQLAGVSYEQYF
TGCGCCAGCAGCCAGTTAGCGGGAGTGTCCTACGAGCAGTACTTC
>-|TRBJ1-4|TRBD1|TRBV7-9
CASSSWDRSNEKLFF
TGTGCCAGCAGCTCCTGGGACAGAAGTAATGAAAAACTGTTTTTT
>many|TRBJ2-7|-|TRBV11-2
CASSSSLLEQYF
TGTGCCAGCAGCTCAAGCCTCCTCGAGCAGTACTTC
>-|TRBJ2-1|-|TRBV7-8
CASSLAILRLPYNEQFF
TGTGCCAGCAGCTTAGCCATACTCCGACTCCCTTACAATGAGCAGTTCTTC
>few|TRBJ2-7|-|TRBV6-6
CASSYLQGTNEQYF
TGTGCCAGCAGTTACCTACAGGGAACGAACGAGCAGTACTTC
>-|TRBJ2-7|-|TRBV6-5
CATLGQGSSEQYF
TGTGCCACCCTGGGGCAGGGATCGAGCGAGCAGTACTTC
>-|TRBJ2-7|TRBD2|TRBV6-5
CASSLLAGEFYEQYF
TGTGCCAGCAGTCTACTAGCGGGAGAGTTCTACGAGCAGTACTTC
>-|TRBJ1-1|-|TRBV9
CASSVRPSGTEAFF
TGTGCCAGCAGCGTACGACCTTCGGGCACTGAAGCTTTCTTT
>-|TRBJ1-3|-|TRBV3-1/TRBV3-2
CASSHRGEVYF
TGTGCCAGCAGCCACCGCGGAGAAGTATATTTT
>-|TRBJ1-6|TRBD1|TRBV3-1/TRBV3-2
CASSQGTGDYNSPLHF
TGTGCCAGCAGCCAAGGGACAGGAGATTATAATTCACCCCTCCACTTT
>few|TRBJ1-2|-|TRBV10-3
CAIGGGMFAGGRSGYTF
TGTGCCATCGGCGGGGGGATGTTCGCCGGGGGGCGATCAGGCTACACCTTC
>-|TRBJ2-2|TRBD2|TRBV11-1
CASREAANTGELFF
TGTGCCAGCCGGGAGGCTGCCAACACCGGGGAGCTGTTTTTT
>once|TRBJ2-3|TRBD2|TRBV5-1
CASSFTGTTITDTQYF
TGCGCCAGCAGCTTTACCGGGACTACCATTACAGATACGCAGTATTTT
>-|TRBJ1-2|TRBD1|TRBV7-3
CASSPIWTGDGYTF
TGTGCCAGCAGCCCGATTTGGACAGGTGACGGCTACACCTTC
>-|TRBJ1-5|TRBD1|TRBV6-1
CASSEGQGLGEPQHF
TGTGCCAGCAGTGAAGGACAGGGGCTAGGGGAGCCCCAGCATTTT
>-|TRBJ1-2|-|TRBV30
CAWSVDSNYGYTF
TGTGCCTGGAGTGTAGACAGTAACTATGGCTACACCTTC
>-|TRBJ2-1|-|TRBV7-9
CASSPWGGADNEQFF
TGTGCCAGCAGCCCCTGGGGGGGCGCGGATAATGAGCAGTTCTTC
>-|TRBJ2-1|TRBD2|TRBV19
CASKDGLAHGEQFF
TGTGCCAGTAAGGATGGACTAGCACACGGTGAGCAGTTCTTC
>-|TRBJ2-7|-|TRBV4-3
CASSQDLGGNYEQYF
TGCGCCAGCAGCCAAGATCTAGGCGGTAATTACGAGCAGTACTTC
>-|TRBJ1-2|TRBD1|TRBV6-5
CASSPTGGDTGYTF
TGTGCCAGCAGTCCGACAGGGGGTGATACTGGCTACACCTTC
>-|TRBJ2-5|-|TRBV5-4
CASSLNQGGETQYF
TGTGCCAGCAGCTTAAACCAGGGCGGTGAGACCCAGTACTTC
>-|TRBJ1-2|-|TRBV18
CASSPQVIANYGYTF
TGTGCCAGCTCACCACAAGTGATAGCTAACTATGGCTACACCTTC
>-|TRBJ1-1|-|TRBV18
CASSLSTDGGAFF
TGTGCCAGCTCACTTAGCACAGACGGAGGAGCTTTCTTT
>-|TRBJ2-2|TRBD2|TRBV5-1
CASSTGLAGGELFF
TGCGCCAGCAGCACCGGACTAGCTGGCGGGGAGCTGTTTTTT
>-|TRBJ1-6|TRBD1|TRBV15
CATSRGQGAGSPLHF
TGTGCCACCAGCAGAGGACAGGGGGCAGGGTCACCCCTCCACTTT
>-|TRBJ2-2|-|TRBV6-2/TRBV6-3
CASSWGDVGELFF
TGTGCCAGCAGTTGGGGGGACGTCGGGGAGCTGTTTTTT